Shown below are 8 T cell receptor beta chains from a single sample sequenced in a study of T cell repertoires in cytomegalovirus infection. TCRdb reanalysed the reads using MiXCR and keeps one entry per CDR3 protein. Of about 470,000 distinct CDR3 sequences listed, approximately 42% are singletons. The antigens of these receptors remain unknown. The starting material was cultured PBMCs, obtained from culture after CMV antigen stimulation. Receptor source: a human donor in good health (CMV status not recorded). Some clones in this sample may be carry-over from other donors' samples.

This clonotype was counted between two and nine times. The V and J genes are TRBV7-2 and TRBJ1-5, with D maybe TRBD1 (5 bases). Germline V gives CDR1 SGHTA, CDR2 FQGNSA. The CDR3 loop spans 15 amino acids. V gave up 5 bases and J gave up 3 bases, with 14 bases separating them. CDR3 DNA: TGTGCCAGCAGCAGAGATGGCAGGGACAATCAGCCCCAGCATTTT. It specifies CASSRDGRDNQPQHF. The full variable domain, its missing parts supplied by reference TRBV7-2 and TRBJ1-5, is GAGVSQSPSNKVTEKGKDVELRCDPISGHTALYWYRQSLGQGLEFLIYFQGNSAPDKSGLPSDRFSAERTGGSVSTLTIQRTQQEDSAVYLCASSRDGRDNQPQHFGDGTRLSIL.

In its sample, this clonotype was seen a few times. The V and J genes are TRBV4-2 and TRBJ2-1; D possibly corresponds to TRBD2 (6 bases). The V and J ends lost 2 bases and 3 bases respectively, with 8 bases between them. The CDR3 runs 14 residues. Germline-derived CDR1 and CDR2 are LGHNA and YNFKEQ. CDR3 nucleotides: TGTGCCAGCAGCCAACCCGGGAGCTACAATGAGCAGTTCTTC. Translated, it gives CASSQPGSYNEQFF.

This clonotype was picked up a small number of times. CDR3 sequence reads: CASSPPDTYGYTF. The CDR3, as DNA: TGTGCCAGCAGCCCGCCGGACACCTATGGCTACACCTTC. The V gene is TRBV7-2, the J gene TRBJ1-2, with D maybe TRBD1 (5 bases). Germline CDR1 is SGHTA and CDR2 is FQGNSA. Trimming removed 5 bases from V and 4 bases from J, with 11 bases in between. This CDR3 comprises 13 residues.

This sequence joins TRBV7-2 and TRBJ2-1; possible D gene TRBD2, 6 bases. CDR1 is SGHTA and CDR2 is FQGNSA in the germline V gene. Trimming cost V 7 bases and J 1 base, with 17 bases left between them. CDR3 length: 16 residues. This CDR3 is CASNRVGLFSYNEQFF. The CDR3 DNA follows: TGTGCCAGCAACAGAGTGGGACTTTTTTCCTACAATGAGCAGTTCTTC. Full variable domain (missing parts from reference TRBV7-2 and TRBJ2-1): GAGVSQSPSNKVTEKGKDVELRCDPISGHTALYWYRQSLGQGLEFLIYFQGNSAPDKSGLPSDRFSAERTGGSVSTLTIQRTQQEDSAVYLCASNRVGLFSYNEQFFGPGTRLTVL.

This clonotype was observed a few times. The gene calls are TRBV7-2 and TRBJ2-5; TRBD2 matches 9 bases. CDR1 SGHTA and CDR2 FQGNSA come from the germline V gene. The CDR3 has 17 residues. With 5 bases clipped from V and 2 bases from J, the junction kept 12 bases outside the gene matches. Written as DNA, the CDR3 is TGTGCCAGCAGCCTCCTGAGAGCGGGAGGTCCACAAGAGACCCAGTACTTC. Residues: CASSLLRAGGPQETQYF.

The rearrangement uses TRBV2 and TRBJ2-1, with TRBD2 matching 8 bases. Germline CDR1 SNHLY, CDR2 FYNNEI. This CDR3 contains 14 residues. After removal of 5 bases from V and 7 bases from J, the junction contained 7 bases not matched to a gene. The CDR3 coding sequence is TGTGCCAGCAGTTCGGGACTAGGTCGAAATGAGCAGTTCTTC. Its protein product is CASSSGLGRNEQFF.

V gene TRBV7-2 combines with J gene TRBJ2-3; 16 positions agree with TRBD2. Per the germline V gene, CDR1 is SGHTA and CDR2 is FQGNSA. J was trimmed by 7 bases and V by 5 bases; bases with no gene match: 12. The CDR3 has 18 residues. The CDR3 region has the DNA TGTGCCAGCAGCATTACACCGGGACTAGCGGGAGGGGTGAATACGCAGTATTTT. Its translation: CASSITPGLAGGVNTQYF.

A remark on this clonotype: One junction end does not reproduce the germline sequence, and a read error may be involved. The chain recombines TRBV7-2 with TRBJ1-5, with a weak D call TRBD1 (6 bases). The CDR3 spans 15 residues. Germline CDR1 reads SGHTA; CDR2 reads FQGNSA. The CDR3 spells CASSVQGNSNRPQHF. In DNA form, the CDR3 reads TGTGCCAGCAGCGTACAGGGTAATAGCAATCGGCCCCAGCATTTT.